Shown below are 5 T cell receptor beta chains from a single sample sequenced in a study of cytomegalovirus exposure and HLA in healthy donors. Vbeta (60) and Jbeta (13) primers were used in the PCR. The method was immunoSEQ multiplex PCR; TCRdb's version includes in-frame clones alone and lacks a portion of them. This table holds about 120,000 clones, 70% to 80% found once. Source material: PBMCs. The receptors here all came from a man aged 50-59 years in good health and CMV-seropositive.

CDR3 amino acids: CASNPRTSGYNEQFF. CDR3 coding DNA: TGTGCCAGCAACCCTAGGACTAGCGGTTACAATGAGCAGTTCTTC. This chain joins TRBV7-2 and TRBJ2-1, with 10 nucleotides matching TRBD2. The CDR3 sequence is 15 residues long. CDR1 and CDR2 from the germline V gene are SGHTA and FQGNSA. The trim removed 7 bases at V and 4 bases at J, leaving 7 bases unmatched.

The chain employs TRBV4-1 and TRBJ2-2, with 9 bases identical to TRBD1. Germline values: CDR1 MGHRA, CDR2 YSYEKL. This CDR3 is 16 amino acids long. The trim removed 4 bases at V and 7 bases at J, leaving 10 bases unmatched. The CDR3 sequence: CASSPRDRVNGGELFF. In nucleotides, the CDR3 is TGCGCCAGCAGCCCCCGGGACAGGGTTAATGGCGGGGAGCTGTTTTTT.

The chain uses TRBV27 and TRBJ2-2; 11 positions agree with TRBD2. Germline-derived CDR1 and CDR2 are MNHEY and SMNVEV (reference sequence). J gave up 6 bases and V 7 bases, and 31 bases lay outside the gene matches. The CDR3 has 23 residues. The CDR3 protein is CASILLYPTSGTPKTREPGELFF. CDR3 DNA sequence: TGTGCCAGCATCCTCCTCTACCCGACTAGCGGGACTCCAAAAACCCGGGAGCCCGGGGAGCTGTTTTTT.

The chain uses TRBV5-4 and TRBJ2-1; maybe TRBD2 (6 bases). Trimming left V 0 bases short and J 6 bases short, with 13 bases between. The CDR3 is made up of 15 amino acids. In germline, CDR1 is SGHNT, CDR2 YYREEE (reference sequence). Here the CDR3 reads CASSLVGVEGNEQFF. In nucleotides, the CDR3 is TGTGCCAGCAGCTTGGTAGGGGTGGAGGGCAATGAGCAGTTCTTC.

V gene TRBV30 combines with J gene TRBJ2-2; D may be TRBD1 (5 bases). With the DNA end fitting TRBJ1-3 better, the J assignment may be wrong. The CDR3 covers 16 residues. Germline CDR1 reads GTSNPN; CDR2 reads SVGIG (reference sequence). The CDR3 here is CAWSVSATASGNTIYF. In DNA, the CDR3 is TGTGCCTGGAGTGTATCGGCGACAGCCTCTGGAAACACCATATATTTT.